The next 13 T cell receptor beta chains were all read from a single sample in a study of monozygotic twins with inflammatory bowel disease. TCRdb processed the 5' RACE reads again and assigns one entry to each CDR3 protein, with no DNA. Seen in this sample are some 90,000 distinct CDR3 sequences; the ten most common clones hold 6% to 9.5%. The sample was blood. These TCRs come from a human donor with ulcerative colitis or Crohn's disease, or a healthy co-twin of an affected twin (not recorded which).

The rearrangement links TRBV7-6 to TRBJ2-2; absent DNA, TCRdb's TRBD1 call cannot be checked. The length of the CDR3 is 14 residues. Germline CDR1 is SGHVS and CDR2 is FNYEAQ. The CDR3 region is CASSLARGNGELFF. Complete variable domain (other parts from reference TRBV7-6 and TRBJ2-2): GAGVSQSPRYKVTKRGQDVALRCDPISGHVSLYWYRQALGQGPEFLTYFNYEAQQDKSGLPNDRFSAERPEGSISTLTIQRTEQRDSAMYRCASSLARGNGELFFGEGSRLTVL.

The chain recombines TRBV10-3 with TRBJ2-7; the TCRdb call, TRBD2, lacks DNA for checking. CDR1 ENHRY and CDR2 SYGVKD come from the germline V gene. The CDR3 spans 15 residues. CDR3 loop: CAISESAGGPYEQYF.

The rearrangement uses TRBV6-1 and TRBJ1-4; TCRdb gives TRBD1 as the D gene, but with no DNA this cannot be confirmed. CDR1 MNHNS and CDR2 SASEGT come from the germline V gene. This CDR3 region has 13 residues. CDR3 residues: CASSPSFRDRGFF.

V usage is TRBV27 and J usage is TRBJ2-7; TCRdb calls TRBD2, which cannot be checked without DNA. CDR3 length: 15 amino acids. From germline, CDR1 is MNHEY and CDR2 SMNVEV (reference sequence). The CDR3 region is CASSLKGSGTYEQYF.

This chain links TRBV20-1 with TRBJ1-6. This CDR3 contains 15 residues. Germline V gene sequence: CDR1 DFQATT, CDR2 SNEGSKA (reference sequence). The CDR3 loop is CSARDVGRAGSPLHF.

This rearrangement joins TRBV15 to TRBJ1-5; the D call of TRBD1 rests on TCRdb alone, since no DNA is present to check it. Germline V lookup: CDR1 LNHNV, CDR2 YYDKDF (reference sequence). The CDR3 covers 14 residues. The chain's CDR3 is CATSRDRGDQPQHF.

The rearrangement joins TRBV6-5 to TRBJ2-7. The CDR3 length is 14 residues. Germline CDR1 and CDR2: MNHEY and SVGAGI. CDR3 residues: CASSYSQGSYEQYF.

V usage is TRBV18 and J usage is TRBJ1-1; no DNA is available, so the TRBD1 call from TCRdb remains unchecked. This CDR3 comprises 16 residues. Germline-derived CDR1 and CDR2 are KGHSH and LQKENI. The CDR3 loop is CASSGQGAFENTEAFF. The full variable domain, its missing parts supplied by reference TRBV18 and TRBJ1-1, is NAGVMQNPRHLVRRRGQEARLRCSPMKGHSHVYWYRQLPEEGLKFMVYLQKENIIDESGMPKERFSAEFPKEGPSILRIQQVVRGDSAAYFCASSGQGAFENTEAFFGQGTRLTVV.

The chain links TRBV20-1 to TRBJ1-1; TCRdb's D call of TRBD1 is untestable without DNA. This CDR3 spans 11 amino acids. Germline V gene sequence: CDR1 DFQATT, CDR2 SNEGSKA (reference sequence). The CDR3 reads CSAGAWTEAFF.

The gene calls are TRBV5-6 and TRBJ2-3; TCRdb gives TRBD1 as the D gene, but with no DNA this cannot be confirmed. This CDR3 has 14 amino acids. CDR1 is SGHDT, CDR2 YYEEEE, per germline. This CDR3 reads CASSAGSRPDTQYF.

The chain recombines TRBV5-5 with TRBJ1-1. The CDR3 length is 16 residues. Per the germline V gene, CDR1 is SGHKS and CDR2 is YYEKEE (reference sequence). The CDR3 protein is CASSYGTRGRGTEAFF.

The gene calls are TRBV20-1 and TRBJ2-7; TCRdb lists TRBD2, though no DNA is available to test this call. This CDR3 is 13 amino acids long. From germline, CDR1 is DFQATT and CDR2 SNEGSKA (reference sequence). The CDR3 region is CSAPRDSRGEQYF.

V is TRBV18 and J is TRBJ1-1. The CDR3 length is 13 residues. Germline-derived CDR1 and CDR2 are KGHSH and LQKENI. Here the CDR3 reads CASSTTVNTEAFF.